This T cell receptor beta chain was found in a study of blood T cell repertoires in COVID-19. Study overall: The United States, Italy and Spain were the sources of the acute and convalescent COVID-19 samples. T cells, B-cell-depleted T cells, or PBMCs provided the cDNA or gDNA that served as material.

Authors' data handling: Amplification from reference gene primers served as the basis for estimated nucleated cell counts. Data came from immunoSEQ multiplex PCR; TCRdb stores just in-frame clones and leaves some out. The V and J calls and clone size were taken over from that table, and D and trimming were inferred from the DNA. The table records about 260,000 clones, approximately 91% of them present only once. The sample was peripheral blood. This TCR derives from a human donor in a cohort sampled during active COVID-19.

CDR3 region: CAWSEAGTGELFF. The DNA for the CDR3 is TGTGCCTGGAGCGAAGCCGGCACCGGGGAGCTGTTTTTT. The chain has TRBV30 and TRBJ2-2; D is undetermined. CDR3 length: 13 amino acids. The germline V gene has CDR1 GTSNPN and CDR2 SVGIG (reference sequence). Trimming cost V 3 bases and J 4 bases, with 9 bases left between them.